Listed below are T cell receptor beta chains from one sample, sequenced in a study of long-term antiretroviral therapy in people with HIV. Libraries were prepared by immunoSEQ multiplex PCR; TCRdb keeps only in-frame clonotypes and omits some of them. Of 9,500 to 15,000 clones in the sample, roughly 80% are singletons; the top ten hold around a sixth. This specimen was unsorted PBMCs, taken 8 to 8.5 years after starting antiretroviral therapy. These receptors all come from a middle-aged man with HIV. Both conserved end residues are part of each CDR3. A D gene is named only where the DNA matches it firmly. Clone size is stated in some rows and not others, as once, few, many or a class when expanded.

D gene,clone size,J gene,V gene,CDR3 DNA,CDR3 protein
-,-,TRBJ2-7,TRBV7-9,TGTGCCAGCAGCCCCCCGACCCCGGAGCAGTACTTC,CASSPPTPEQYF
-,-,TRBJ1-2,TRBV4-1,TGCGCCAGCAGCCAAGGCCAGTGGGGAGGCTACACCTTC,CASSQGQWGGYTF
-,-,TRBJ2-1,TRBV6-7,TGTGCCAGCAGTCGATCAATCAAGGTAGGGCAGTTCTTC,CASSRSIKVGQFF
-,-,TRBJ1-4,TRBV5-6,TGTGCCAGCAGCTCAAGGTGGGGGGCTAGTAATGAAAAACTGTTTTTT,CASSSRWGASNEKLFF
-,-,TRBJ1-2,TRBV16,TGTGCCAGCAGCCAATCGGTCGGGGGAGGCAGTGGCTACACCTTC,CASSQSVGGGSGYTF
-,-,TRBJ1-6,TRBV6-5,TGTGCCAGCAGTTACCCCCCGACAGTTTCTAATTCACCCCTCCACTTT,CASSYPPTVSNSPLHF
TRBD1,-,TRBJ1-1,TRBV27,TGTGCCAGCAGTTTATCGGGACAGTTCTTCTTT,CASSLSGQFFF
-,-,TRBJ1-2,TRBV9,TGTGCCAGCAGCGTATCTTCCGGAACCTACTATGGCTACACCTTC,CASSVSSGTYYGYTF
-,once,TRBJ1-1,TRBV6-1,TGTGCCACCCACCCCGGGACAACGGACACTGAAGCTTTCTTT,CATHPGTTDTEAFF
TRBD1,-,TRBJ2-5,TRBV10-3,TGTGCCACCCGGGACAGGGAAGAGACCCAGTACTTC,CATRDREETQYF
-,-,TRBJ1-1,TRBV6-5,TGTGCCAGCAGTTACACGGGAGGGAACACTGAAGCTTTCTTT,CASSYTGGNTEAFF
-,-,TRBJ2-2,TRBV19,TGTGCCAGTAGTAACGTGGGACAATTGAACACCGGGGAGCTGTTTTTT,CASSNVGQLNTGELFF
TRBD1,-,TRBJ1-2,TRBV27,TGTGCCAGCAGTTTTGCCAGGGGGGGAGGCTACACCTTC,CASSFARGGGYTF
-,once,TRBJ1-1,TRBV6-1,TGTGCCAGCAGTGAAATCGTAGTCGAAAGATCGTCTGAAGCTTTCTTT,CASSEIVVERSSEAFF
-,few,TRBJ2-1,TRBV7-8,TGTGCCAGCAGCTTAGAGCCAGGGGCGCGTACCTACAATGAGCAGTTCTTC,CASSLEPGARTYNEQFF
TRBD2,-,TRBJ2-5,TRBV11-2,TGTGCCAGCAGCTGGGGGGGGTCCCAAGAGACCCAGTACTTC,CASSWGGSQETQYF
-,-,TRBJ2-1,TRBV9,TGTGCCAGCAGCGAGCTCGGACTTGGGGACAATGAGCAGTTCTTC,CASSELGLGDNEQFF
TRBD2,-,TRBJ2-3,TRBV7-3,TGTGCCAGCAGCTTACGCGGGGGTATCACAGATACGCAGTATTTT,CASSLRGGITDTQYF
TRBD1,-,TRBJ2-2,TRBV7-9,TGTGCCAGCAGGCCGACAGGGAGCCTAACGAACACCGGGGAGCTGTTTTTT,CASRPTGSLTNTGELFF
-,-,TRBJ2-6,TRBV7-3,TGTGCCAGCAAAGGGGCTGGGGCCAACGTCCTGACTTTC,CASKGAGANVLTF
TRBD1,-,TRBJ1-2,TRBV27,TGTGCCAGCAGTGAAATGACAGGGATAAACTATGGCTACACCTTC,CASSEMTGINYGYTF
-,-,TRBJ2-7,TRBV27,TGTGCCAGCAGTTTAGAGGTCGGGGTAGAGCAGTACTTC,CASSLEVGVEQYF
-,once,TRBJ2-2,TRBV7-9,TGTGCCAGCAGCCCTATGGTGCAGGCCCCTCCCGGAAGGGAGCTGTTTTTT,CASSPMVQAPPGRELFF
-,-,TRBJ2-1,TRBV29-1,TGCAGCGTTGACGGCAGAGTCTACAATGAGCAGTTCTTC,CSVDGRVYNEQFF